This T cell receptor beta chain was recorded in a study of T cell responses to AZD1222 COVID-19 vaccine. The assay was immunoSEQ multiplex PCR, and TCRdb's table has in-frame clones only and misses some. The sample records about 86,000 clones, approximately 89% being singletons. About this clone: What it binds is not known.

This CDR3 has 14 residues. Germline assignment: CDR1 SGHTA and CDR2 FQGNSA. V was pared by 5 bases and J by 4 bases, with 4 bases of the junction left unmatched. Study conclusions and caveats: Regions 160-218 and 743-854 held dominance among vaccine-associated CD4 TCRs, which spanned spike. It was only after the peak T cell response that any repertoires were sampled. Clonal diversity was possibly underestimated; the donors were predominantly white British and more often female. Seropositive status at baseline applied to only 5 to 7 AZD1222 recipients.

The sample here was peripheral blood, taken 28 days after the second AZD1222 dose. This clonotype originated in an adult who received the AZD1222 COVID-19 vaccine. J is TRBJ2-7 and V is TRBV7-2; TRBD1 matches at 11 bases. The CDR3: CASSTGQGAYEQYF. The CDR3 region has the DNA TGTGCCAGCAGCACCGGACAGGGGGCATACGAGCAGTACTTC.